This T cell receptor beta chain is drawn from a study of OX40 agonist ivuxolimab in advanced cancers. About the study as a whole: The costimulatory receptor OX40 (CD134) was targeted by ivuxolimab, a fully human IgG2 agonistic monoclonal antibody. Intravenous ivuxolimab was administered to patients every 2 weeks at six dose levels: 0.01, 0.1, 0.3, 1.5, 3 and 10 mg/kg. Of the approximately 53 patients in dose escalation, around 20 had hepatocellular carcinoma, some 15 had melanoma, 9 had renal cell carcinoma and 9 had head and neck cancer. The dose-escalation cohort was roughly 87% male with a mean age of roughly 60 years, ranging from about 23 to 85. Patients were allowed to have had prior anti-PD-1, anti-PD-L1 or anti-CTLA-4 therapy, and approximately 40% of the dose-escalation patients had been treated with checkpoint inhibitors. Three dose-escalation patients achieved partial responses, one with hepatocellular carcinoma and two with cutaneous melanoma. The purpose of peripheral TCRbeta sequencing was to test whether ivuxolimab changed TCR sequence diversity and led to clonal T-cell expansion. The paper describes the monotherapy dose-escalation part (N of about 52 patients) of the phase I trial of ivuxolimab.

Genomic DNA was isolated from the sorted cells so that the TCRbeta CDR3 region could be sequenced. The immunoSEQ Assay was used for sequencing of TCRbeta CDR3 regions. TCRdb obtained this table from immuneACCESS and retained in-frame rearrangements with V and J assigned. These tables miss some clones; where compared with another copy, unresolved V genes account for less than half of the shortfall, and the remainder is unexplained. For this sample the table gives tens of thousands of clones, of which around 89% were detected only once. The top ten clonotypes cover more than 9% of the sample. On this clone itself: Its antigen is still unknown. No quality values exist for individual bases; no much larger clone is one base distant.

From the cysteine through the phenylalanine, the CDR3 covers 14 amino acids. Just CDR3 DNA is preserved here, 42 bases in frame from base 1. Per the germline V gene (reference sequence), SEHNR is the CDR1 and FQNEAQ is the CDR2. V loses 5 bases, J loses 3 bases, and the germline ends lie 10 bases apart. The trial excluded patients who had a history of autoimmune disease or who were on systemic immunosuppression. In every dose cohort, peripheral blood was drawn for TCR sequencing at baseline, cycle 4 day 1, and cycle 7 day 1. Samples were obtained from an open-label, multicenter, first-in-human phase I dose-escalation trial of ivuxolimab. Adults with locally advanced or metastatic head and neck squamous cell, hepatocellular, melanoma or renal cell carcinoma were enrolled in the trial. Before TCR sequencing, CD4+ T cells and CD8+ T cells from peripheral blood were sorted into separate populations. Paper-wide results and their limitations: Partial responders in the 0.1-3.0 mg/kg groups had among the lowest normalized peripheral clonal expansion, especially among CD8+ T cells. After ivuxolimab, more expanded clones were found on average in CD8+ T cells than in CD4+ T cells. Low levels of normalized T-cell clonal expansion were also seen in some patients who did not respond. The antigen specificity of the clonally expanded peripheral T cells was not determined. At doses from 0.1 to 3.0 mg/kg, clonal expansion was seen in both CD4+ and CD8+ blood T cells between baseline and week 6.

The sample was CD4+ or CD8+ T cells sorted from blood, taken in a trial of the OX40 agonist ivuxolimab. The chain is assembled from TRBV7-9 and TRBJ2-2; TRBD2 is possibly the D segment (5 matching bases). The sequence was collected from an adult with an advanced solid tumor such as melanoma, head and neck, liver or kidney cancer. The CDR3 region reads CASSARADTGELFF. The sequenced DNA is TGTGCCAGCAGCGCCAGAGCGGACACCGGGGAGCTGTTTTTT. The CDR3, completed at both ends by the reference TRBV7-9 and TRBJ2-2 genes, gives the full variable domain DTGVSQNPRHKITKRGQNVTFRCDPISEHNRLYWYRQTLGQGPEFLTYFQNEAQLEKSRLLSDRFSAERPKGSFSTLEIQRTEQGDSAMYLCASSARADTGELFFGEGSRLTVL.